This T cell receptor (beta chain) comes out of a study of blood T cell repertoires in COVID-19. Turning to the study itself: There were acute and convalescent COVID-19 samples, and they came from the United States, Italy and Spain. The cDNA or gDNA used as material had been derived from T cells, B-cell-depleted T cells, or PBMCs.

Germline V CDR1 and CDR2: MNHEY, SVGAGI. The CDR3 is 12 amino acids. Trimming removed 6 bases from V and 7 bases from J, with 12 bases in between. Original processing notes: Estimation of nucleated cell counts was performed using reference gene primer amplification. Only in-frame clones appear in the TCRdb table, and some are missing; sequencing was by immunoSEQ multiplex PCR. That table supplies the V and J calls and clone size; D and trimming were determined from the DNA. The profile shows tens of thousands of clones, around 84% of them singletons. V is TRBV6-5 and J is TRBJ1-2; tentative D call: TRBD1 (6 bases). Sequenced material: peripheral blood. The receptor's source is a human donor in a cohort sampled during active or convalescent COVID-19. The CDR3 DNA is TGTGCCAGCAGCTCAGGGGTGGGTGGCTACACCTTC. It translates to CASSSGVGGYTF.